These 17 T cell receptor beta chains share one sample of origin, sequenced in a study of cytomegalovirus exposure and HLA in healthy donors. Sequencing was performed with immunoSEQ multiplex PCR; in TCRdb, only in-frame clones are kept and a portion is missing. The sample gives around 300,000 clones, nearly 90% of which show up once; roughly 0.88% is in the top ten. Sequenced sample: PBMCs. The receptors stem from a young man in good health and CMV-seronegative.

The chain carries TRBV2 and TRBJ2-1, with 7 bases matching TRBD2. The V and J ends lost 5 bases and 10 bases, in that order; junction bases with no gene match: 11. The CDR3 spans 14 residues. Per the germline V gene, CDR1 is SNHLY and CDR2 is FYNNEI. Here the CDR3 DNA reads TGTGCCAGCAGTTTCACTGGTGGGGGGGACGAGCAGTTCTTC. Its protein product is CASSFTGGGDEQFF.

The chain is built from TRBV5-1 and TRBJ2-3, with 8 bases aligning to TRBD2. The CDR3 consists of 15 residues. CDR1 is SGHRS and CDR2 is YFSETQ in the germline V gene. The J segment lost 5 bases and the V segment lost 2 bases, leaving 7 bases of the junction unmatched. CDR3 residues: CASSFPSGGIDTQYF. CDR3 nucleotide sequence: TGCGCCAGCAGCTTTCCCAGCGGGGGTATAGATACGCAGTATTTT.

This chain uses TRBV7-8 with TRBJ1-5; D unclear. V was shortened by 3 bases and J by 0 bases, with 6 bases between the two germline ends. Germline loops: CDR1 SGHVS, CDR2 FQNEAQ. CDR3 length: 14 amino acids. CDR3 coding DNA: TGTGCCAGCAGCTTTAGCGGTAGCAATCAGCCCCAGCATTTT. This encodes CASSFSGSNQPQHF.

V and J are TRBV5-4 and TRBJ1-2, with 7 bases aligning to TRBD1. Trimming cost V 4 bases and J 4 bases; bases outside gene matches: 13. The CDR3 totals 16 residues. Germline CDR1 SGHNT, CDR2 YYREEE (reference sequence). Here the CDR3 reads CASSPSPQDRVYGYTF. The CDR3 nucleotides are TGTGCCAGCAGCCCTAGCCCACAAGACAGGGTCTATGGCTACACCTTC.

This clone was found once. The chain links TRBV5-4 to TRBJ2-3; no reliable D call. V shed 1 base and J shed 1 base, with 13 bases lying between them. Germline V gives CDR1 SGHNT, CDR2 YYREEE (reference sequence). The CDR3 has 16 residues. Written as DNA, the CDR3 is TGTGCCAGCAGCTTGTTTCAGGATGGGCGCACAGATACGCAGTATTTT. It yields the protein CASSLFQDGRTDTQYF.

The CDR3 nucleotides are TGTGCCAGCAGCCCATGGACTAGCGGGGGCCAAGAGACCCAGTACTTC. It codes for CASSPWTSGGQETQYF. This chain links TRBV11-2 with TRBJ2-5; TRBD2 matches 13 bases. This CDR3 contains 16 residues. The germline CDR1 and CDR2 sequences are SGHAT and FQNNGV. V was pared by 5 bases and J by 1 base, with 4 bases of the junction left unmatched.

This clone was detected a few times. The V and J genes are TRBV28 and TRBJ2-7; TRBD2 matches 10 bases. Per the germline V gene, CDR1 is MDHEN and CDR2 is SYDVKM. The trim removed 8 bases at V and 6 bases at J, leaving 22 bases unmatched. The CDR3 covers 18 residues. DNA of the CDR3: TGTGCCAGCCAACACCTCCAACAGCGGACTAGCGGTTTAGGCGAGCAGTACTTC. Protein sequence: CASQHLQQRTSGLGEQYF. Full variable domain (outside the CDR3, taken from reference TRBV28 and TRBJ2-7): DVKVTQSSRYLVKRTGEKVFLECVQDMDHENMFWYRQDPGLGLRLIYFSYDVKMKEKGDIPEGYSVSREKKERFSLILESASTNQTSMYLCASQHLQQRTSGLGEQYFGPGTRLTVT.

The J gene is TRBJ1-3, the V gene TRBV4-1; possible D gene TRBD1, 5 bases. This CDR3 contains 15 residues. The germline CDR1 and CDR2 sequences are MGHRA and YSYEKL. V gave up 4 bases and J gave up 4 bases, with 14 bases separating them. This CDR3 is CASSLSERGGNTIYF. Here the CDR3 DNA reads TGCGCCAGCAGCCTCTCCGAGCGGGGCGGAAACACCATATATTTT.

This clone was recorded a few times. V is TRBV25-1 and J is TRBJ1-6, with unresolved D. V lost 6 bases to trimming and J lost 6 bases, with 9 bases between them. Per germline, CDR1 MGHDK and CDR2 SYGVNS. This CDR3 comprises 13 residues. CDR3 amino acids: CASRRIPNSPLHF. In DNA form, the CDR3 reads TGTGCCAGCAGGAGGATCCCTAATTCACCCCTCCACTTT.

The CDR3 spells CASRLGHGYNSPLHF. CDR3 nucleotides: TGTGCCAGCAGGCTAGGACATGGCTATAATTCACCCCTCCACTTT. V is TRBV6-5 and J is TRBJ1-6; D might be TRBD1 (5 bases). The germline V gene encodes CDR1 MNHEY and CDR2 SVGAGI. The CDR3 is 15 amino acids. V lost 6 bases to trimming and J lost 3 bases, with 12 bases between them.

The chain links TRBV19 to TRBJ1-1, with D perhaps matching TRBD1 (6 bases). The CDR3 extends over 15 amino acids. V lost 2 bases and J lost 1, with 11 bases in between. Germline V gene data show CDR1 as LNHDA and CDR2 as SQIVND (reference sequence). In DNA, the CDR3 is TGTGCCAGTAGTATACTGGGGGCCCGGAACACTGAAGCTTTCTTT. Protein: CASSILGARNTEAFF.

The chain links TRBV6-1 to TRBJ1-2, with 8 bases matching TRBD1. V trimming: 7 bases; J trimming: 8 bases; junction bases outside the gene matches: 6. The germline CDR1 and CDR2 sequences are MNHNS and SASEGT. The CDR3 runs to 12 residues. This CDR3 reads CASTGTGGGYTF. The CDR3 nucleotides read TGTGCCAGCACTGGGACAGGCGGGGGCTACACCTTC.

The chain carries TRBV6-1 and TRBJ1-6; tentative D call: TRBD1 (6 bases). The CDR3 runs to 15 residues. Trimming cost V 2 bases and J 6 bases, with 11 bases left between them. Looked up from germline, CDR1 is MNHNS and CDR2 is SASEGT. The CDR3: CASSENRVLNSPLHF. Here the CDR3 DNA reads TGTGCCAGCAGTGAAAACAGGGTGCTTAATTCACCCCTCCACTTT.

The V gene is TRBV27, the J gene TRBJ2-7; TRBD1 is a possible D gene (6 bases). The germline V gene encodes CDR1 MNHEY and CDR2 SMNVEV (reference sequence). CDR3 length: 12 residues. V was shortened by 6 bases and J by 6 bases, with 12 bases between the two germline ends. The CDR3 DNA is TGTGCCAGCAGGGGGGCGAACGGCGAGCAGTACTTC. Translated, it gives CASRGANGEQYF.

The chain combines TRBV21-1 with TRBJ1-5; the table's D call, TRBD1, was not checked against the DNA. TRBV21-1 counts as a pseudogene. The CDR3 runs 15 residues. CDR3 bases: TGTGCCAGCAGCCATTGGACAGGGAGCAATCAGCCCCAGCATTTT. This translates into CASSHWTGSNQPQHF.

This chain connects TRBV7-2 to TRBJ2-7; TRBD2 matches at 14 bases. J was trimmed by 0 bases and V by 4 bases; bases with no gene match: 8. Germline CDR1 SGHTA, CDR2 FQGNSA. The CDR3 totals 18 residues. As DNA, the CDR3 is TGTGCCAGCAGCTCCCCGGGACTAGCGGGGGCCTACTCCTACGAGCAGTACTTC. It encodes CASSSPGLAGAYSYEQYF.

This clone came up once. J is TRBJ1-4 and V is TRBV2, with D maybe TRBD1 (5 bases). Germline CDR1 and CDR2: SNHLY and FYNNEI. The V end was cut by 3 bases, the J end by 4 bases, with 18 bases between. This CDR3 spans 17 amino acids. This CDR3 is CASSEAHRGSGNEKLFF. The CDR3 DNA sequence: TGTGCCAGCAGTGAGGCTCACCGGGGGTCGGGTAATGAAAAACTGTTTTTT.